This TCR beta chain was found in a study of molecular identifiers for immune sequencing clone quantification. Study summary: Four of five RNA aliquots from around 18,000 or 91,000 naive CD8 T cells were sequenced. General study findings and limits: Clones of above 20 RNA copies carried over 98% of effector molecules; in naive cells they carried under 1%.

With 2 bases removed from V and 6 bases from J, the gap between germline ends came to 20 bases. Germline CDR1 is SGHAT and CDR2 is FQNNGV. There are 16 residues in the CDR3. In its sample, this clonotype was seen a few times. Its antigen is still unknown. Previously described methods with listed TCR primers produced the bulk TCR libraries. TCRdb independently ran MiXCR on the PCR reads; one entry per CDR3 protein. The sample contains nearly 650,000 distinct CDR3 sequences, roughly 25% of which appear only once. This rearrangement joins TRBV11-2 to TRBJ2-7; D may be TRBD2 (6 bases). The sequencing input was naive CD8+ T cells from blood, with Jurkat cell RNA spiked in. Subset here: FACS-sorted CD8+CD4-CCR7+CD45RA+ naive T cells. The TCR comes from a human donor in good health. Some libraries in this study had Jurkat cell RNA spiked in. Here the CDR3 DNA reads TGTGCCAGCAGCTTACTTGGGACTGCAACCTTTGTCGAGCAGTACTTC. This gives the protein CASSLLGTATFVEQYF.